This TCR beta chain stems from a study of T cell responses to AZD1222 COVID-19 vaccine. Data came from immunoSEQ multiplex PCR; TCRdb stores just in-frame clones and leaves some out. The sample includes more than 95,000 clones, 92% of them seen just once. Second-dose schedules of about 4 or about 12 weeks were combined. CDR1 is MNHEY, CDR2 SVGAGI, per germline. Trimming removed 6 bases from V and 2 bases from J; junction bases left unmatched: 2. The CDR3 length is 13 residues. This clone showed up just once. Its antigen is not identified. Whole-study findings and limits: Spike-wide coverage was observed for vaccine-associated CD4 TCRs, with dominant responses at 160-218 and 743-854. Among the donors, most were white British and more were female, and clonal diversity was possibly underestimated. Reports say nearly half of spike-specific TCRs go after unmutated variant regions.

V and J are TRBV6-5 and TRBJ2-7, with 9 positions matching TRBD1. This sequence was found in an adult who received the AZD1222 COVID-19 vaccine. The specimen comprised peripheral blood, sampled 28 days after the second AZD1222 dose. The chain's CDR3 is CASSRTGAYEQYF. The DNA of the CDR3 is TGTGCCAGCAGCCGGACAGGGGCCTACGAGCAGTACTTC.